This TCR beta chain was profiled in a study of cytomegalovirus exposure and HLA in healthy donors listed by TCRdb under 2017. In terms of the full investigation: According to an earlier analysis of a few hundred of the donors, about 179 million T cells yielded 117 million unique TCR beta sequences and 250 to 350 Gb of sequence data. Genome-wide SNP genotypes for about 60% of the roughly 700 donors were used in a later genetic analysis, which treated that subset as a discovery cohort. Typing coverage varied by locus: about 629-630 donors for A, B, C, DRB1 and DQB1; approximately 500 for DQA1; around 570 for DPA1; 450 to 480 for DPB1. Roughly 5 DR-DQ haplotypes were handled as single units for association and clustering, since linkage in the cohort was strong. To predict cytomegalovirus infection status, the study brought together high-throughput TCR immunosequencing, statistical association of individual TCRs with disease status, and machine learning. The T cell repertoires of several hundred subjects were profiled by immunosequencing and related to cytomegalovirus serostatus. Donor age, sex, ethnicity and CMV serostatus were compiled alongside the repertoire data. An earlier analysis of more than 450 of the donors used high-throughput TCR beta sequencing to judge whether each TCR beta V gene segment behaved as functional or pseudogenic. Every repertoire in the discovery cohort had been generated on one and the same sequencing platform. Rather than drawing on any new phenotypic data, the later analysis identified candidate immune exposures from TCR beta sequences and the way those sequences occurred across donors. Besides the first cohort of roughly 640 subjects, a separate validation cohort made up of 95 to 150 different subjects was used. Among some 400 genotyped donors of the cohort, an average of around 240,000 unique TCR beta nucleotide sequences was sequenced per donor, of which roughly 18% were non-productive. Of the roughly 400 genotyped donors, roughly 80% fell in the genetic ancestry cluster associated with self-reported Caucasian donors. Both class I and class II loci were covered by HLA typing, at four-digit resolution. Around 320 gigabases of sequencing data and approximately 84 million unique TCR sequences were included in an early release covering 500 to 750 HLA-typed donors. To study patterns of TCR occurrence, a later analysis re-analyzed previously published TCR beta repertoires from just over 650 donors and added high-resolution HLA genotyping. The study aimed to test whether cataloging public T cell receptors could reveal signatures of past pathogen exposure. What the study reported, not specific to this receptor: Roughly uniform sequencing depth across donors was assumed in presence/absence analyses, although this assumption may not hold. The 87-base-pair reads could not distinguish some IMGT-functional V segments, including TRBV6-2 and TRBV6-3, so those segments were excluded. Compared with equally common non-associated chains, HLA-associated TCR beta chains in a later analysis were more clonally expanded and had lower generation probabilities. Compared with the approximately 700-donor mean, donors in an Asian-associated ancestry cluster had fewer N-insertions in productive TCRs, according to a later genetic analysis. HLA typing was unavailable for some donors at each locus, so association tests used only the typed subset. A later genetic analysis associated a missense DCLRE1C variant with V-gene and J-gene trimming of TCR beta chains, and an independent cohort replicated the association. Linkage disequilibrium might explain the correlated functional status among segregating V segments, but an unknown experimental factor could not be ruled out. Immune exposure information for the cohort was limited to CMV serostatus. The authors suggested that the approach could potentially be extended to other disease states and immunological phenotypes. A cluster of highly shared sequence variants was judged likely to represent a technical artifact of the sequencing pipeline. A few of the identified cytomegalovirus-associated TCR beta chains were confirmed in vitro to be specific for cytomegalovirus antigens. This cohort had only TCR beta chains sequenced, and the lack of alpha or paired-chain data limited which features could be detected. The study listed approximately 150 TCR beta chains as associated with cytomegalovirus. A further reported finding was that TCR beta sequences accurately predicted the HLA-A and HLA-B alleles for most subjects in the first cohort. In a later analysis, TCR association rates were found to vary across HLA loci, with the most associated TCRs seen for DRB1 alleles and the fewest for HLA-C alleles. According to a later analysis, most CMV-associated TCR beta chains appeared to be HLA-restricted, and the HLA associations seemed to be driven largely by CMV exposure. An earlier analysis of approximately 570 of the donors showed that most TCR beta V segments appeared in productive rearrangements either about 87% or about 30% of the time, which broadly matched IMGT annotations. Most TCR sequences were observed very rarely across donors, whereas some public TCRs were present in many individuals. A later analysis reported that several top co-occurrence clusters appeared linked to parvovirus B19, influenza, CMV and Epstein-Barr virus. Because counts were too low, about 18 rarely observed V segments, including chromosome 9 orphons, were excluded from the earlier analysis of 500 to 700 of the donors. Assigning TCR associations to individual alleles was difficult when HLA alleles, especially DR and DQ, strongly co-occurred. A later analysis associated 17,000 or so TCR beta sequences with specific HLA alleles at a false discovery rate of 0.05. The classifier was reported to diagnose cytomegalovirus status with high specificity and sensitivity in both the original cohort and the validation cohort.

The CDR3 runs 15 amino acids, cysteine and phenylalanine included. The kept DNA is CDR3 alone, 45 bases in frame from the first base. Taken from the germline V gene, the CDR1 and CDR2 loops are LGHNA and YSLEER. Germline trimming amounts to 0 bases on V and 6 bases on J, with 3 as the count of junction bases outside the gene matches. In total, just over 650 healthy bone marrow donors made up the cohort. At the time of sampling, every cohort member was nominally healthy, though immune exposures that went unrecorded were likely present. The donor tested CMV seropositive, placing the donor among the 250 to 300 seropositive members of the cohort. A peripheral blood sample was collected from each donor, and TCR beta sequencing was performed on peripheral blood mononuclear cells. Genomic DNA was extracted from the blood cell samples with the Qiagen DNeasy Blood Extraction Kit. With regard to this clone: The antigen it binds to is not known. No much larger clone is present one base from it, and per-base qualities are unavailable.

Libraries were made using the immunoSEQ multiplex PCR assay. For the multiplex PCR, a mixture combining 60 forward primers for TCR Vbeta segments and 13 reverse primers for TCR Jbeta segments was used. The CDR3 region of rearranged TCR beta genes was amplified from genomic DNA by a multiplex PCR assay. The amplified TCR beta libraries were sequenced on the Illumina HiSeq System as 87-base-pair reads. The authors processed their data as follows. In a later analysis, about 80 million unique TCR beta chains were counted across the roughly 610 repertoires, and some 10 million of these chains were shared by at least two donors. A nearest-neighbor algorithm error-corrected the raw reads and collapsed the reads into unique sequences, merging closely related sequences to remove PCR and sequencing errors. CDR3 sequences were aligned to IMGT reference sequences to assign V, D and J gene segments. For a sequence to be retained, at least a six-nucleotide match to both a V gene segment and a J gene segment was required. A rearrangement was called productive if the CDR3 had no stop codons and remained in frame with V and J, and every other rearrangement was called non-productive. Following IMGT convention, CDR3 was defined as the stretch from the second conserved V-encoded cysteine to the conserved J-encoded phenylalanine. The earlier analysis of some 540 of the donors excluded any sequence lacking an unambiguous match to a single V gene segment. An earlier analysis of fewer than 650 of the donors classified V segments as functional when productive rearrangements were above 56.7% and as segregating when the standard deviation between donors was above 5%. To diagnose cytomegalovirus status from the catalog of TCR beta chain sequences, a statistical classification framework was built. In a later analysis, TCR nucleotide sequences were compared against IMGT/GENE-DB human TR gene sequences so that V and J genes could be assigned. In a later analysis, CDR3 sequences and most-parsimonious VDJ recombination scenarios were assigned using the TCRdist pipeline. In a later analysis, each TCR beta chain was defined by its CDR3 amino acid sequence together with its V-gene family, and reads lacking a unique V-gene family were excluded. In a later analysis, fewer than 600 highly shared, low-generation-probability nucleotide sequences were removed to address suspected cross-contamination and a sequencing artifact. For each public chain, a later analysis derived a clonal expansion index from normalized ranks of inferred template counts within each repertoire. In a later analysis, generation probabilities were computed using a VDJ recombination model fitted to out-of-frame rearrangements, and the results were checked against IGoR. In a later analysis, TCR-TCR, TCR-HLA and TCR-CMV co-occurrence was scored with hypergeometric tests, and a repertoire-size bias correction was applied to TCR pairs. A later analysis estimated false discovery rates by permuting HLA or CMV assignments 20 times. In a later analysis, co-occurring TCRs were grouped with DBSCAN, and TCRdist sequence similarity was added when clustering was performed within HLA-allele-positive subsets. Repertoires with fewer than 30,000 or more than 120,000 public chains, plus five repertoires with anomalous nucleotide sharing, were excluded from co-occurrence clustering. In its TCRdb copy, this immuneACCESS table keeps in-frame sequences only and misses some clones. Where compared with another copy, unresolved V genes explain less than half of these, and the others have no known cause. V and J calls plus clone size are reproduced from that table; the DNA served to infer D and trimming. For this sample the table gives about 43,000 clones, of which about 64% were detected only once. 12% of the sample is held by the ten biggest clonotypes.

The source material was PBMCs. The sequence is built from TRBV4-3 and TRBJ2-3; 10 bases in the middle match TRBD2. The receptor comes from a man aged 55 to 70 in good health and CMV-seropositive. In nucleotides, the sequence is TGCGCCAGCAGCCAAGATAGCGGGAGGTGGGATACGCAGTATTTT. It specifies CASSQDSGRWDTQYF.